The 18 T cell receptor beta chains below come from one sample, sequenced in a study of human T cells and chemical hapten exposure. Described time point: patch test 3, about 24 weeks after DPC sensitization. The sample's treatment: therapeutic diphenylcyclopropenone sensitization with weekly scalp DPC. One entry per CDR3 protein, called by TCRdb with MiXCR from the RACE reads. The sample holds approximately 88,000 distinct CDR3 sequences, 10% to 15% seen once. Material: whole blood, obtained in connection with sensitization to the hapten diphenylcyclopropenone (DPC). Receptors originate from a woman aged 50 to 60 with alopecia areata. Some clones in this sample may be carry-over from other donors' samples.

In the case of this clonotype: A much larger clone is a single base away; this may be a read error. This CDR3 reads CSARSANTEELFF. CDR3 DNA sequence: TGCAGCGCCAGGTCCGCGAACACCGAGGAGCTGTTTTTT. The chain links TRBV29-1 to TRBJ2-2; no clear D gene. Germline V gene data show CDR1 as SQVTM and CDR2 as ANQGSEA. The CDR3 extends over 13 amino acids.

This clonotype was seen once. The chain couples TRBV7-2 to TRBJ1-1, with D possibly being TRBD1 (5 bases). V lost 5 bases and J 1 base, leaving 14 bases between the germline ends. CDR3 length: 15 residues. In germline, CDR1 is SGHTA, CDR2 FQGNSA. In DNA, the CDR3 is TGTGCCAGCAGCATCCGCTACCAGGGGAACACTGAAGCTTTCTTT. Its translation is CASSIRYQGNTEAFF.

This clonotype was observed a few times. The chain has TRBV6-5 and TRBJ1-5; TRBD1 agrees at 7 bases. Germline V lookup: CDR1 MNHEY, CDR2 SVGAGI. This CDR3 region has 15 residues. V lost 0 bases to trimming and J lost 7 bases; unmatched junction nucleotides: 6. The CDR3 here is CASSYSQGSVQPQHF. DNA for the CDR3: TGTGCCAGCAGTTACTCACAGGGGTCTGTCCAGCCCCAGCATTTT.

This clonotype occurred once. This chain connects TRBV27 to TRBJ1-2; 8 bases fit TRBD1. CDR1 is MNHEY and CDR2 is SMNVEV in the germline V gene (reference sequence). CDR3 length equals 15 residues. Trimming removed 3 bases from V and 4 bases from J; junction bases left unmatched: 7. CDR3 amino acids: CASSFHRGTSYGYTF. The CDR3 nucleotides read TGTGCCAGCAGTTTCCACAGGGGGACCAGCTATGGCTACACCTTC.

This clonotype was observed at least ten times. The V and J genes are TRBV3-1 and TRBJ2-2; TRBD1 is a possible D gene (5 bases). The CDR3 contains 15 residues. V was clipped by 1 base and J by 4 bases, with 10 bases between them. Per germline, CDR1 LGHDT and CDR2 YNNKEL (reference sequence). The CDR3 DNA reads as TGTGCCAGCAGCCAAGTAGACAGTGTCACCGGGGAGCTGTTTTTT. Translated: CASSQVDSVTGELFF.

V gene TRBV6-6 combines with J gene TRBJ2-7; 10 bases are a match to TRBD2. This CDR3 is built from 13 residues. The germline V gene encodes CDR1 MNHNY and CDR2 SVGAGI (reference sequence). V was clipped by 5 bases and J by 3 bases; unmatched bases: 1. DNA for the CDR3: TGTGCCAGCAGTACTAGCGGGGTCTACGAGCAGTACTTC. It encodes CASSTSGVYEQYF.

The CDR3 sequence is CASSLDLARNTGELFF. The DNA of the CDR3 is TGCGCCAGCAGCTTGGATCTAGCGAGGAACACCGGGGAGCTGTTTTTT. This sequence joins TRBV5-1 and TRBJ2-2; D is perhaps TRBD2 (6 bases). V lost 0 bases, J lost 1 base, and 10 bases lay in between. The V gene's germline CDR1 is SGHRS and CDR2 YFSETQ. CDR3 length: 16 residues.

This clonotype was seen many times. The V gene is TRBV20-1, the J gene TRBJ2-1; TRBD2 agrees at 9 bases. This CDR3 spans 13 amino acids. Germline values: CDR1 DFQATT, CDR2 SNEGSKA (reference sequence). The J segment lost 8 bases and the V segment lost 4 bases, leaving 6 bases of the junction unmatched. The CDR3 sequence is CSATKPSGDEQFF. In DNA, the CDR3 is TGCAGTGCTACAAAACCTAGCGGGGATGAGCAGTTCTTC.

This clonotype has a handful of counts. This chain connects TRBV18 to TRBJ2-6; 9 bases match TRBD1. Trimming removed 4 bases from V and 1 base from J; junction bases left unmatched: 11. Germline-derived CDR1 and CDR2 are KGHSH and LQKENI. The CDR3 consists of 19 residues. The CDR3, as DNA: TGTGCCAGCTCACAACTTCCGGGACAGGGATCATCTGGGGCCAACGTCCTGACTTTC. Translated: CASSQLPGQGSSGANVLTF.

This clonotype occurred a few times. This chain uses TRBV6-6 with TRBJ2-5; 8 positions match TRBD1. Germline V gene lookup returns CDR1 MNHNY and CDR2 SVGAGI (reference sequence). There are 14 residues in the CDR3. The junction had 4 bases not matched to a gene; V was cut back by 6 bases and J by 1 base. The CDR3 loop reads CASRGTGLQETQYF. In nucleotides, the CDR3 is TGTGCCAGCAGAGGGACAGGACTCCAAGAGACCCAGTACTTC.

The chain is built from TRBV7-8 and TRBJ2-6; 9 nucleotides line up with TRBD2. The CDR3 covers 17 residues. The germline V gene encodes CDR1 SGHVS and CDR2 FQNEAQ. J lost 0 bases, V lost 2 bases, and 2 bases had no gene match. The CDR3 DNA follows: TGTGCCAGCAGCTTACGCGGGAGGGGCTCTGGGGCCAACGTCCTGACTTTC. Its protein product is CASSLRGRGSGANVLTF.

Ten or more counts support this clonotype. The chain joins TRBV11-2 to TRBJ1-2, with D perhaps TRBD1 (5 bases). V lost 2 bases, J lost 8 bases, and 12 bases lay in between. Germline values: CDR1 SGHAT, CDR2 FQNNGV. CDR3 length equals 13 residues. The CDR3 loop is CASSLLGNRGYTF. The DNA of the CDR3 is TGTGCCAGCAGCTTATTAGGAAACAGGGGCTACACCTTC.

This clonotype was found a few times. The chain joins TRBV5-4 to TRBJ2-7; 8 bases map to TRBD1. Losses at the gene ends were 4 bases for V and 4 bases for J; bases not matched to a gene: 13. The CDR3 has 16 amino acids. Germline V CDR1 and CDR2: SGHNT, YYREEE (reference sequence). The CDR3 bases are TGTGCCAGCAGCCAAGGAGGTGGGACAGGACTTTACGAGCAGTACTTC. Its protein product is CASSQGGGTGLYEQYF.

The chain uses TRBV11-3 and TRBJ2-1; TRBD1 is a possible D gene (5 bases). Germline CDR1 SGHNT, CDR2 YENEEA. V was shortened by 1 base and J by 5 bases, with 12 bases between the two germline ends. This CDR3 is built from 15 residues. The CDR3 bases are TGTGCCAGCAGCTTAGGCGGCGCAGGGAACAATGAGCAGTTCTTC. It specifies CASSLGGAGNNEQFF.

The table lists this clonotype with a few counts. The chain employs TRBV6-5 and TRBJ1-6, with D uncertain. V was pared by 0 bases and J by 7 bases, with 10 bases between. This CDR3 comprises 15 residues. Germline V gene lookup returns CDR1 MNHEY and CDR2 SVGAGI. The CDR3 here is CASSYSPARNSPLHF. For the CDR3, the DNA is TGTGCCAGCAGTTACTCGCCCGCCCGAAATTCACCCCTCCACTTT.

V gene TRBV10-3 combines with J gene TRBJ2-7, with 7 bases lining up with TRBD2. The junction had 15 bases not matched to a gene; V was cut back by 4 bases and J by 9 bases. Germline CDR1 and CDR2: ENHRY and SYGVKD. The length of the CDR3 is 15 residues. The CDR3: CAISASGRESLGQYF. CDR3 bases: TGTGCCATCAGTGCCAGTGGGCGGGAGAGTCTCGGGCAGTACTTC.

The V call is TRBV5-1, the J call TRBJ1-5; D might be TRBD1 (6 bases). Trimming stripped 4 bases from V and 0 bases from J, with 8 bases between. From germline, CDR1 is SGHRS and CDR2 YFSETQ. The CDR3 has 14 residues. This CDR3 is CASSADSSNQPQHF. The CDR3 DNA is TGCGCCAGCAGCGCGGACAGTAGCAATCAGCCCCAGCATTTT.

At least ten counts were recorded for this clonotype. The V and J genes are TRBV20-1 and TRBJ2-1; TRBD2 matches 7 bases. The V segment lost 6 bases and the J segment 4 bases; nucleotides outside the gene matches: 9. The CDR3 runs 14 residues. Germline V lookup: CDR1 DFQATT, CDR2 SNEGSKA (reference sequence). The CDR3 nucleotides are TGCAGTGCGTGGGCTAGCGGACTATACAATGAGCAGTTCTTC. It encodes CSAWASGLYNEQFF.